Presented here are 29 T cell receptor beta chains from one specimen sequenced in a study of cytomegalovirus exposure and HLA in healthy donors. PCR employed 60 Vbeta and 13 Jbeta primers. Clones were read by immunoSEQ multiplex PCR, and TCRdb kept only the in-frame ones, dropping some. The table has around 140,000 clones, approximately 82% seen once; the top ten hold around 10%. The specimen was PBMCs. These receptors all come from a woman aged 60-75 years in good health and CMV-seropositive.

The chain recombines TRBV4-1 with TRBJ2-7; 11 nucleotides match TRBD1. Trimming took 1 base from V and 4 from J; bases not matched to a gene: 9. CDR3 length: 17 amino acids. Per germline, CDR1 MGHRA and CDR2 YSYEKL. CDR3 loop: CASSQVVPGQGEYEQYF. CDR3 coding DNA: TGCGCCAGCAGCCAAGTTGTGCCGGGACAGGGGGAGTACGAGCAGTACTTC.

In DNA form, the CDR3 reads TGCAGCGTTGAAGGACTAGCGGGAGACAATGAGCAGTTCTTC. Its protein is CSVEGLAGDNEQFF. The V gene is TRBV29-1, the J gene TRBJ2-1, with TRBD2 identical over 12 bases. The CDR3 extends over 14 amino acids. J was trimmed by 5 bases and V by 1 base; bases with no gene match: 0. Germline CDR1 is SQVTM and CDR2 is ANQGSEA.

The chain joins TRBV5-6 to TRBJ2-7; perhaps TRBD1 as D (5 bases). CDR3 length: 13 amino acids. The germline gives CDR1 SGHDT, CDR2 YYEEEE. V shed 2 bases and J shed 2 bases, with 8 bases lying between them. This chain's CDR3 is CASSFAGTYEQYF. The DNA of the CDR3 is TGTGCCAGCAGCTTTGCAGGGACCTACGAGCAGTACTTC.

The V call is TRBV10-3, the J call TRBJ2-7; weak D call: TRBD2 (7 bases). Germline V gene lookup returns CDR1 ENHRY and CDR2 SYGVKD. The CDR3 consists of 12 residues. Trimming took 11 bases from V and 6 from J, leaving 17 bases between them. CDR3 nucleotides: TGTGCCGGGGGGGGGCGAAGTGGCGAGCAGTACTTC. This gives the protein CAGGGRSGEQYF.

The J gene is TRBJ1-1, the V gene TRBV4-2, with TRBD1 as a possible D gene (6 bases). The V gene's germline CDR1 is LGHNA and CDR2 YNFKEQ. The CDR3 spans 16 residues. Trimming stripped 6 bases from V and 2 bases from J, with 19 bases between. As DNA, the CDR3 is TGTGCCAGCAGTCTTCGTCCGGGGGGCAGAAACACTGAAGCTTTCTTT. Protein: CASSLRPGGRNTEAFF.

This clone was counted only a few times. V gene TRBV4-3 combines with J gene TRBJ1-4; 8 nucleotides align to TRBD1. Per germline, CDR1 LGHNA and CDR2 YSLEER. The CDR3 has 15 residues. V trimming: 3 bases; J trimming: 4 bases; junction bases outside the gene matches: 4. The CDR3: CASSHTGGNNEKLFF. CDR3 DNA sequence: TGCGCCAGCAGCCACACAGGGGGGAATAATGAAAAACTGTTTTTT.

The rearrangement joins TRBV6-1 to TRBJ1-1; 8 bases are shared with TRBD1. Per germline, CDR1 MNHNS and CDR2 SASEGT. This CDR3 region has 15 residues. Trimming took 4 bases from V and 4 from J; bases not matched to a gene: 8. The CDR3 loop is CASSGLDRDGTEAFF. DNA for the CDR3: TGTGCCAGCAGTGGGTTGGACAGGGACGGCACTGAAGCTTTCTTT.

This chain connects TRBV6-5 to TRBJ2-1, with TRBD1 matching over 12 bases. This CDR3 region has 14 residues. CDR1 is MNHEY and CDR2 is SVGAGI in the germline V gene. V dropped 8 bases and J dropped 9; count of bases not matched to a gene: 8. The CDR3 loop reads CASRRDRGRGEQFF. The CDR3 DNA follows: TGTGCCAGCCGACGGGACAGGGGGCGCGGTGAGCAGTTCTTC.

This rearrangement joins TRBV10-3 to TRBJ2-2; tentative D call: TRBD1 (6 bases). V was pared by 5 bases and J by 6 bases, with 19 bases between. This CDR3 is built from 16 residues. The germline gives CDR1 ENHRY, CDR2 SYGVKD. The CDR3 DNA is TGTGCCATCAGTACCCTAGGGGGTGACGGCGCCGGGGAGCTGTTTTTT. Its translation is CAISTLGGDGAGELFF.

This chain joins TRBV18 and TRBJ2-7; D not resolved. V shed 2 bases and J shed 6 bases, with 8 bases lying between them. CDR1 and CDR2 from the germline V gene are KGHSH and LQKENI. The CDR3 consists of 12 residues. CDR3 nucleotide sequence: TGTGCCAGCTCACCAGGCTTTGGCGAGCAGTACTTC. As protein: CASSPGFGEQYF. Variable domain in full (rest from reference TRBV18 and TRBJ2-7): NAGVMQNPRHLVRRRGQEARLRCSPMKGHSHVYWYRQLPEEGLKFMVYLQKENIIDESGMPKERFSAEFPKEGPSILRIQQVVRGDSAAYFCASSPGFGEQYFGPGTRLTVT.

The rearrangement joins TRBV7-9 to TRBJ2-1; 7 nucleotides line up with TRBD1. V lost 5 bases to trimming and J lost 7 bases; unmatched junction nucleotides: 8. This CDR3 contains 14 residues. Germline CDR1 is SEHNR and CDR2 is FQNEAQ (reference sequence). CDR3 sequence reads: CASSNTGARNEQFF. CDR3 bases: TGTGCCAGCAGCAATACAGGGGCGAGGAATGAGCAGTTCTTC.

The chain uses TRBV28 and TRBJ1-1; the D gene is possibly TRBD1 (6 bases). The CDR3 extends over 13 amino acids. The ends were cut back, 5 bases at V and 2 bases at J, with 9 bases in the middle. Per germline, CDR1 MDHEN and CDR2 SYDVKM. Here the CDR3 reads CASSHRENTEAFF. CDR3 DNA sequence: TGTGCCAGCAGTCACAGGGAAAACACTGAAGCTTTCTTT.

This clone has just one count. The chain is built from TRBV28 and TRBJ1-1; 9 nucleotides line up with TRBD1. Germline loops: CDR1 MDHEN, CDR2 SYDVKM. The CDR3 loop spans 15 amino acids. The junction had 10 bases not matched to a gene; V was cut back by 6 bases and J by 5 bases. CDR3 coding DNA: TGTGCCAGCAGGACCGGGACAGGGCTGGGGACTGAAGCTTTCTTT. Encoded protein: CASRTGTGLGTEAFF.

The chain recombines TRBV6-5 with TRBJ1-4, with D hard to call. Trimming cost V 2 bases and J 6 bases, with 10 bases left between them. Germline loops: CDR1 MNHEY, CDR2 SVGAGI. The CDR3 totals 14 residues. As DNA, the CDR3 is TGTGCCAGCAGTTACAGCAGGAAATATGAAAAACTGTTTTTT. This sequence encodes CASSYSRKYEKLFF.

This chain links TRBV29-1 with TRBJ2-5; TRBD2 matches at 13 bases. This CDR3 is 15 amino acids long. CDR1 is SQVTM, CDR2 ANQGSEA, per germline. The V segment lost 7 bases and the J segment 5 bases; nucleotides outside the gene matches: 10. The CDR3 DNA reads TGCAGCGGGGCGGGACTAGCGGGGCTCGGCGAGACCCAGTACTTC. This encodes CSGAGLAGLGETQYF.

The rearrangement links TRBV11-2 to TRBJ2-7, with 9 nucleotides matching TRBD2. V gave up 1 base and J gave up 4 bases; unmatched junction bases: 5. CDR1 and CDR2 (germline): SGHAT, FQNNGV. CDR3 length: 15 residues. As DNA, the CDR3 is TGTGCCAGCAGCTTAGTAGCGGGAGCCGATTACGAGCAGTACTTC. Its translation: CASSLVAGADYEQYF.

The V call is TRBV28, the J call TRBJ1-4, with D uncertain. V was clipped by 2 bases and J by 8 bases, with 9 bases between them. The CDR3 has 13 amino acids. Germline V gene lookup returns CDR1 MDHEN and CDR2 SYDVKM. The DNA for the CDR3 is TGTGCCAGCAGTTTACCAAACATAGAAAAACTGTTTTTT. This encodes CASSLPNIEKLFF.

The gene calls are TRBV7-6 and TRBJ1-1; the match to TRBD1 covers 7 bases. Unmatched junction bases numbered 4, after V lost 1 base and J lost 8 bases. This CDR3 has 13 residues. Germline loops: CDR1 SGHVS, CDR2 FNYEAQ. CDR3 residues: CASSLGMGQEAFF. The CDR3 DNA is TGTGCCAGCAGCTTAGGGATGGGACAGGAAGCTTTCTTT. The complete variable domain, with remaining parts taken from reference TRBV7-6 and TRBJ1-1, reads GAGVSQSPRYKVTKRGQDVALRCDPISGHVSLYWYRQALGQGPEFLTYFNYEAQQDKSGLPNDRFSAERPEGSISTLTIQRTEQRDSAMYRCASSLGMGQEAFFGQGTRLTVV.

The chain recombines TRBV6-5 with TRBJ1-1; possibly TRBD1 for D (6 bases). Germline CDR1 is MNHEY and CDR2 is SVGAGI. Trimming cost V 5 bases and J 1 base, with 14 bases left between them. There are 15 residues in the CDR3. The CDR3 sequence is CASSRTAWGNTEAFF. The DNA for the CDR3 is TGTGCCAGCAGTCGGACAGCCTGGGGGAACACTGAAGCTTTCTTT.

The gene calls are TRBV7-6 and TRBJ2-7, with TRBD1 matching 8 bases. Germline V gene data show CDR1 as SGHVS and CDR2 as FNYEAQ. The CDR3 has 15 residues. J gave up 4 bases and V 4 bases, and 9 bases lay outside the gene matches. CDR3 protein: CASSSSLDRDYEQYF. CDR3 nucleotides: TGTGCCAGCAGCTCTAGCTTGGACAGGGATTACGAGCAGTACTTC.

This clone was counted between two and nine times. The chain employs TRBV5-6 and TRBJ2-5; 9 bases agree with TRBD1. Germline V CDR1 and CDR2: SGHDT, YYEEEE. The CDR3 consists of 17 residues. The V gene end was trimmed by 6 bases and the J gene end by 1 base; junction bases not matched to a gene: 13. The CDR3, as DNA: TGTGCCAGCACCGGATTGACAGGGGGACCCCTCCAAGAGACCCAGTACTTC. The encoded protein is CASTGLTGGPLQETQYF. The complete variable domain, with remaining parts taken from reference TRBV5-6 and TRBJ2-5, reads DAGVTQSPTHLIKTRGQQVTLRCSPKSGHDTVSWYQQALGQGPQFIFQYYEEEERQRGNFPDRFSGHQFPNYSSELNVNALLLGDSALYLCASTGLTGGPLQETQYFGPGTRLLVL.

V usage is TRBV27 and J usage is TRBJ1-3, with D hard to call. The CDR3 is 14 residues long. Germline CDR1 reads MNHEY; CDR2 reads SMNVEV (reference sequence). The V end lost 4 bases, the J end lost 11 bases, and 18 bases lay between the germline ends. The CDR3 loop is CASSSLVTPQAIYF. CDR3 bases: TGTGCCAGCAGTTCGTTGGTTACACCCCAGGCCATATATTTT.

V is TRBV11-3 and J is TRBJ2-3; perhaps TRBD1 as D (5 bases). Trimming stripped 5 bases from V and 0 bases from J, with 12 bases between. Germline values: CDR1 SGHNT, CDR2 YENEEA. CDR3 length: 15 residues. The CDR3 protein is CASSPGAASTDTQYF. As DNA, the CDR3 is TGTGCCAGCAGCCCTGGGGCAGCCAGCACAGATACGCAGTATTTT.

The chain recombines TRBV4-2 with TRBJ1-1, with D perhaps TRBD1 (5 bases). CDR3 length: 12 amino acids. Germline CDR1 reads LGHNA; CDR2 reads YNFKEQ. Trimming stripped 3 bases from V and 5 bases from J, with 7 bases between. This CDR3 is CASSQKGTEAFF. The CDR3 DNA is TGTGCCAGCAGCCAGAAGGGGACTGAAGCTTTCTTT.

The CDR3 region is CASSLYPDLREETQYF. CDR3 bases: TGTGCCAGCAGTCTTTACCCCGACTTGCGGGAGGAGACCCAGTACTTC. The genes are TRBV27 and TRBJ2-5, with TRBD2 matching over 7 bases. CDR1 is MNHEY and CDR2 is SMNVEV in the germline V gene (reference sequence). The CDR3 totals 16 residues. Trimming removed 5 bases from V and 5 bases from J; junction bases left unmatched: 14.

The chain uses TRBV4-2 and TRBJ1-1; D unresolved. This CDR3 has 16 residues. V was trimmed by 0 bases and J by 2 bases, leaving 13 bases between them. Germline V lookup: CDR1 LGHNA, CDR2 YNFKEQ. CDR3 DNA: TGTGCCAGCAGCCAAGACCCCGGGGATCGAAACACTGAAGCTTTCTTT. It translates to CASSQDPGDRNTEAFF.

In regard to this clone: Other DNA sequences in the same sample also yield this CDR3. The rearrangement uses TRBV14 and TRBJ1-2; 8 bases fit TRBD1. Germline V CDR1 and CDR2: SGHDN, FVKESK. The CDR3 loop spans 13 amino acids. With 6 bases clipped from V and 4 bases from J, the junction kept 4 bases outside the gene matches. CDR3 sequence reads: CASSRQGTYGYTF. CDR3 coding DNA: TGTGCCAGCAGTAGACAGGGGACCTATGGCTACACCTTC.

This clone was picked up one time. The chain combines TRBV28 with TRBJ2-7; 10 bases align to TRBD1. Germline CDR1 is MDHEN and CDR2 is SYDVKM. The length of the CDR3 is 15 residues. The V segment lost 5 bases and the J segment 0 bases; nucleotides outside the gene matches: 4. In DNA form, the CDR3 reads TGTGCCAGCAGTCGCCGACAGGGGGCCTCCTACGAGCAGTACTTC. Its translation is CASSRRQGASYEQYF.

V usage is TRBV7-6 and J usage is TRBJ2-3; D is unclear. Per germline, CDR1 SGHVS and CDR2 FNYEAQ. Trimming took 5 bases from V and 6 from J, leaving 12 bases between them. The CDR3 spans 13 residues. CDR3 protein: CASSPSLRDTQYF. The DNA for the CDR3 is TGTGCCAGCAGCCCCTCATTGAGGGATACGCAGTATTTT.